These 24 T cell receptor beta chains were all obtained from the same sample, sequenced in a study of cytomegalovirus exposure and HLA in healthy donors (TCRdb year 2017). Libraries were built with the immunoSEQ multiplex PCR assay. For the multiplex PCR, a mixture combining 60 forward primers for TCR Vbeta segments and 13 reverse primers for TCR Jbeta segments was used. TCRdb's version of the immuneACCESS table is confined to in-frame rearrangements and falls short of the full clone set. An unresolved V gene accounts for under half of the shortfall where checked; the remainder is of unknown origin. Counted in this sample were about 140,000 clones; 73% of them appeared once. The ten largest clonotypes hold 1.3% of the sample. Sequenced material: PBMCs. These receptors came from a woman aged 40-49 years in good health and CMV-seronegative.

This clone was seen a single time. V and J are TRBV4-3 and TRBJ2-1; 7 nucleotides match TRBD2. CDR3 length: 16 amino acids. Trimming took 2 bases from V and 1 from J; bases not matched to a gene: 5. From germline, CDR1 is LGHNA and CDR2 YSLEER. The CDR3 DNA follows: TGCGCCAGCAGCCAACTAAGCGGGGATTCCTACAATGAGCAGTTCTTC. Amino acids: CASSQLSGDSYNEQFF.

The V gene is TRBV19, the J gene TRBJ2-7, with TRBD1 matching 9 bases. The CDR3 runs to 14 residues. Germline V lookup: CDR1 LNHDA, CDR2 SQIVND (reference sequence). V was pared by 5 bases and J by 2 bases, with 4 bases of the junction left unmatched. The DNA for the CDR3 is TGTGCCAGTAGTTCTGGGACAGGGCCCTACGAGCAGTACTTC. Translation: CASSSGTGPYEQYF.

V usage is TRBV19 and J usage is TRBJ1-2; 10 bases match TRBD1. V shed 10 bases and J 5 bases; nucleotides not matched to a gene: 7. Germline lookup yields CDR1 LNHDA and CDR2 SQIVND (reference sequence). The length of the CDR3 is 13 residues. The DNA of the CDR3 is TGTGCCACCAGAGGACAGGGGGAATATGGCTACACCTTC. Residues: CATRGQGEYGYTF.

J is TRBJ1-2 and V is TRBV2; TRBD1 is a possible D gene (5 bases). V was pared by 1 base and J by 3 bases, with 12 bases between. CDR3 length equals 15 residues. Germline CDR1 reads SNHLY; CDR2 reads FYNNEI. CDR3 sequence reads: CASSEGTTAYYGYTF. As DNA, the CDR3 is TGTGCCAGCAGTGAAGGAACGACAGCCTACTATGGCTACACCTTC.

This clone was seen a handful of times. V gene TRBV6-1 combines with J gene TRBJ2-2; maybe TRBD1 (5 bases). The CDR3 runs 13 residues. Germline CDR1 and CDR2: MNHNS and SASEGT. The V and J ends lost 1 base and 8 bases respectively, with 8 bases between them. The chain's CDR3 is CASSEVGRGELFF. The CDR3 DNA follows: TGTGCCAGCAGTGAAGTGGGGCGGGGGGAGCTGTTTTTT.

This rearrangement joins TRBV7-9 to TRBJ1-5; 9 bases match TRBD1. Looked up from germline, CDR1 is SEHNR and CDR2 is FQNEAQ (reference sequence). The CDR3 contains 13 residues. With V trimmed by 5 bases and J by 8 bases, 4 bases remained unmatched. This CDR3 reads CASSGQGYEPQHF. The CDR3 DNA reads TGTGCCAGCAGCGGACAGGGGTATGAGCCCCAGCATTTT. The full variable domain, with the rest looked up from reference TRBV7-9 and TRBJ1-5, is DTGVSQNPRHKITKRGQNVTFRCDPISEHNRLYWYRQTLGQGPEFLTYFQNEAQLEKSRLLSDRFSAERPKGSFSTLEIQRTEQGDSAMYLCASSGQGYEPQHFGDGTRLSIL.

This rearrangement joins TRBV2 to TRBJ2-3; D not resolved. CDR3 length: 13 amino acids. From germline, CDR1 is SNHLY and CDR2 FYNNEI. V was trimmed by 7 bases and J by 4 bases, leaving 12 bases between them. CDR3 nucleotides: TGTGCCAGCATGGCGGATTTGGCAGATACGCAGTATTTT. Encoded protein: CASMADLADTQYF.

The chain joins TRBV6-5 to TRBJ1-2; D possibly corresponds to TRBD1 (5 bases). From germline, CDR1 is MNHEY and CDR2 SVGAGI. The V gene lost 5 bases and the J gene lost 3 bases, with 10 bases spanning the gap. The CDR3 contains 13 residues. For the CDR3, the DNA is TGTGCCAGCAGTCGAAACAGGCACTATGGCTACACCTTC. Translating it yields CASSRNRHYGYTF.

The CDR3 region has the DNA TGTGCCAGCAGCTTTCCTGGACAGGGGGCTCAAACTGAAGCTTTCTTT. It yields the protein CASSFPGQGAQTEAFF. The J gene is TRBJ1-1, the V gene TRBV11-2, with 11 bases matching TRBD1. Per germline, CDR1 SGHAT and CDR2 FQNNGV. This CDR3 comprises 16 residues. V was pared by 3 bases and J by 5 bases, with 8 bases of the junction left unmatched.

In this sample, this clone turned up a few times. The CDR3 protein is CASSADRGIIHNEQFF. The CDR3 region has the DNA TGCGCCAGCAGCGCGGACAGGGGAATCATCCACAATGAGCAGTTCTTC. The chain links TRBV5-1 to TRBJ2-1; TRBD1 matches at 9 bases. Germline lookup yields CDR1 SGHRS and CDR2 YFSETQ. The CDR3 totals 16 residues. Trimming at V came to 4 bases and at J to 5 bases, leaving 10 bases not matched to a gene. The variable domain in full, completed from reference TRBV5-1 and TRBJ2-1, reads KAGVTQTPRYLIKTRGQQVTLSCSPISGHRSVSWYQQTPGQGLQFLFEYFSETQRNKGNFPGRFSGRQFSNSRSEMNVSTLELGDSALYLCASSADRGIIHNEQFFGPGTRLTVL.

The chain joins TRBV5-6 to TRBJ1-5, with D perhaps TRBD1 (6 bases). This CDR3 is 14 amino acids long. The germline V and J ends were trimmed by 4 bases and 7 bases, with 15 bases remaining between them. CDR1 and CDR2 from the germline V gene are SGHDT and YYEEEE. CDR3: CASSTGGGGQPQHF. The CDR3 nucleotides are TGTGCCAGCAGCACTGGGGGGGGCGGACAGCCCCAGCATTTT.

The chain links TRBV5-4 to TRBJ2-2; 9 bases line up with TRBD1. Germline CDR1 is SGHNT and CDR2 is YYREEE (reference sequence). The CDR3 consists of 15 residues. The V and J ends lost 4 bases and 3 bases, in that order; junction bases with no gene match: 4. DNA for the CDR3: TGTGCCAGCAGCCTACAGGGGGCAGACACCGGGGAGCTGTTTTTT. Protein sequence: CASSLQGADTGELFF.

The gene calls are TRBV2 and TRBJ2-7, with 9 bases lining up with TRBD1. The CDR3 has 13 residues. Germline values: CDR1 SNHLY, CDR2 FYNNEI. Unmatched junction bases numbered 2, after V lost 4 bases and J lost 4 bases. CDR3 DNA sequence: TGTGCCAGCAGTGCGGACAGGGGATACGAGCAGTACGTC. Translating gives CASSADRGYEQYV.

The rearrangement links TRBV9 to TRBJ1-2; 8 bases match TRBD1. CDR1 and CDR2 (germline): SGDLS, YYNGEE. This CDR3 is built from 12 residues. Unmatched junction bases numbered 3, after V lost 3 bases and J lost 8 bases. CDR3 protein: CASSDTGGGYTF. The CDR3 nucleotides read TGTGCCAGCAGCGACACAGGGGGGGGCTACACCTTC.

The V call is TRBV11-2, the J call TRBJ2-7, with D possibly matching TRBD2 (5 bases). Trimming took off 5 bases at V and 1 base at J, with 9 bases between the two ends. In germline, CDR1 is SGHAT, CDR2 FQNNGV. The CDR3 covers 13 residues. The CDR3, as DNA: TGTGCCAGCAGCCTTAGCGCATCCTACGAGCAGTACGTC. Encoded protein: CASSLSASYEQYV.

The chain carries TRBV13 and TRBJ1-2, with 7 nucleotides matching TRBD1. Germline CDR1 and CDR2: PRHDT and FYEKMQ (reference sequence). The CDR3 runs 14 residues. V lost 4 bases and J lost 5; bases outside the gene matches: 7. The CDR3 loop is CASSSTGTYYGYTF. DNA of the CDR3: TGTGCCAGCAGCTCGACAGGGACCTATTATGGCTACACCTTC.

The V gene is TRBV6-6, the J gene TRBJ2-2; D ambiguous. The CDR3 spans 13 residues. The germline gives CDR1 MNHNY, CDR2 SVGAGI (reference sequence). The CDR3 nucleotides are TGTACCACAAACTCGTTTTTGACCGGGGAGCTGTTTTTT. Translating gives CTTNSFLTGELFF.

V usage is TRBV19 and J usage is TRBJ1-2, with 7 bases identical to TRBD1. CDR3 length: 17 amino acids. With 5 bases clipped from V and 6 bases from J, the junction kept 18 bases outside the gene matches. Germline assignment: CDR1 LNHDA and CDR2 SQIVND (reference sequence). For the CDR3, the DNA is TGTGCCAGTAGTTCTAATCACGGATTAAACAGGGGCGATGGCTACACCTTC. Protein sequence: CASSSNHGLNRGDGYTF.

V is TRBV11-2 and J is TRBJ1-1, with D perhaps TRBD1 (6 bases). The CDR3 spans 15 residues. Trimming took off 5 bases at V and 1 base at J, with 14 bases between the two ends. Germline CDR1 and CDR2: SGHAT and FQNNGV. The CDR3 loop is CASSPNADRNTEAFF. The CDR3 bases are TGTGCCAGCAGCCCGAACGCGGACAGGAACACTGAAGCTTTCTTT.

This clone was recorded a few times. The chain is built from TRBV5-1 and TRBJ1-1; D not certain. Germline loops: CDR1 SGHRS, CDR2 YFSETQ. V lost 4 bases, J lost 1 base, and 8 bases lay in between. The CDR3 is made up of 13 amino acids. The CDR3 nucleotides are TGCGCCAGCAGCGACTTAGGGAACACTGAAGCTTTCTTT. This sequence encodes CASSDLGNTEAFF.

CDR3 DNA sequence: TGTGCCAGCAGTGCGGAAGAGCCAGGGGGCGTCCCGGATGAAGCTTTCTTT. This gives the protein CASSAEEPGGVPDEAFF. The chain recombines TRBV6-1 with TRBJ1-1, with TRBD1 matching 8 bases. Germline assignment: CDR1 MNHNS and CDR2 SASEGT. The CDR3 contains 17 residues. V shed 4 bases and J 7 bases; nucleotides not matched to a gene: 17.

The chain links TRBV5-1 to TRBJ2-3, with TRBD2 as a possible D gene (6 bases). CDR1 and CDR2 from the germline V gene are SGHRS and YFSETQ. Trimming stripped 1 base from V and 1 base from J, with 16 bases between. This CDR3 has 17 residues. The CDR3 loop reads CASSLLWRGAGTDTQYF. The DNA of the CDR3 is TGCGCCAGCAGCTTGCTTTGGCGGGGAGCCGGCACAGATACGCAGTATTTT.

The chain joins TRBV6-1 to TRBJ1-5; D remains ambiguous. Per the germline V gene, CDR1 is MNHNS and CDR2 is SASEGT. CDR3 length: 13 residues. Deletions cut 6 bases from V and 3 bases from J, with 9 bases between. The chain's CDR3 is CASSARDNQPQHF. The CDR3 DNA reads as TGTGCCAGCAGCGCGCGGGACAATCAGCCCCAGCATTTT.

The chain carries TRBV14 and TRBJ1-2; possible D gene TRBD1, 6 bases. CDR1 SGHDN and CDR2 FVKESK come from the germline V gene. The CDR3 extends over 15 amino acids. V was trimmed by 3 bases and J by 0 bases, leaving 11 bases between them. CDR3 coding DNA: TGTGCCAGCAGCCATCATGGGGGCTCTAACTATGGCTACACCTTC. Protein: CASSHHGGSNYGYTF.